What follows describes a single T cell receptor (beta chain). The sample comes from a study of blood T cell repertoires in COVID-19. Study information: Nucleic acid was either cDNA or gDNA, and it came from T cells, B-cell-depleted T cells, or PBMCs.

This CDR3 has 16 residues. Germline lookup yields CDR1 KGHDR and CDR2 SFDVKD. V lost 1 base, J lost 2 bases, and 5 bases stayed unmatched. Authors' analysis steps: By means of reference gene primer amplification, nucleated cell counts were estimated. The repertoire was sequenced with immunoSEQ multiplex PCR; TCRdb's copy has only in-frame clones and lacks some. The V and J calls and clone size are taken from that table; D and trimming were inferred from the DNA. The data show around 340,000 clones, around 80% seen once. Sequenced input: peripheral blood. The origin of this receptor is a man aged 30 to 45 with active or convalescent COVID-19. The chain uses TRBV24-1 and TRBJ2-7; 9 bases are a match to TRBD1. This CDR3 is CATSDLRDRATYEQYF. The CDR3 DNA reads TGTGCCACCAGTGATTTAAGGGACAGGGCCACCTACGAGCAGTACTTC.